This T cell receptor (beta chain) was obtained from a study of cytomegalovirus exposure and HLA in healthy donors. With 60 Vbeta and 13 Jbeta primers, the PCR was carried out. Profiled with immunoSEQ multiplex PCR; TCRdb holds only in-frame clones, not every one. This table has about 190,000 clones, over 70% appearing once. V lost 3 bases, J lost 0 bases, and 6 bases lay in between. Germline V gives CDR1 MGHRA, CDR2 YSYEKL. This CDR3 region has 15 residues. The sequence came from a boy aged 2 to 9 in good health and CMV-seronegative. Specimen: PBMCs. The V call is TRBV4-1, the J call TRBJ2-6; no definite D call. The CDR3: CASSQGRSGANVLTF. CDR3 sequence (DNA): TGCGCCAGCAGCCAGGGCCGCTCTGGGGCCAACGTCCTGACTTTC.